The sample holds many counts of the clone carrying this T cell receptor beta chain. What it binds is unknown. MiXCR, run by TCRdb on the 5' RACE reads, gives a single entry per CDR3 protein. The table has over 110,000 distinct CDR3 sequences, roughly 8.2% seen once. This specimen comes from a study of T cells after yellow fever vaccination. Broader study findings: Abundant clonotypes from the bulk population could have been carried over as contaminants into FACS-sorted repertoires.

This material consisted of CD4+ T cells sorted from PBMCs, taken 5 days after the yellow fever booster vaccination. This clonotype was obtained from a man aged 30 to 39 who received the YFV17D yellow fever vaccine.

CDR3 sequence: CASQLAGFLNEQFF. The CDR3 DNA is TGTGCCAGCCAGCTGGCGGGGTTTCTTAATGAGCAGTTCTTC. The rearrangement joins TRBV11-2 to TRBJ2-1, with D maybe TRBD2 (6 bases). Trimming removed 8 bases from V and 7 bases from J, with 18 bases in between. Germline V CDR1 and CDR2: SGHAT, FQNNGV. The CDR3 has 14 amino acids.